These 15 T cell receptor beta chains share one sample of origin, sequenced in a study of neurological immune-mediated disorders. MiXCR, run by TCRdb on the 5' RACE reads, gives a single entry per CDR3 protein. The table has fewer than 50,000 distinct CDR3 sequences, 13% seen once; the top ten hold over 10%. Described time point: longitudinal time-point 3. Sequences were obtained from PBMCs. All receptors come from a man aged 30 to 45 in good health.

This clonotype was picked up many times. The gene calls are TRBV6-2 or TRBV6-3 and TRBJ1-1; a weak D match, TRBD1 (5 bases). The CDR3 is made up of 13 amino acids. The V gene's germline CDR1 is MNHEY and CDR2 SVGEGT. Trimming stripped 6 bases from V and 1 base from J, with 9 bases between. In DNA form, the CDR3 reads TGTGCCAGCAGCCTGACAGAGAACACTGAAGCTTTCTTT. Encoded protein: CASSLTENTEAFF.

This clonotype was picked up many times. The chain joins TRBV29-1 to TRBJ2-1; the D is unclear. The CDR3 is 12 residues long. V shed 4 bases and J shed 0 bases, with 4 bases lying between them. In germline, CDR1 is SQVTM, CDR2 ANQGSEA. Written as DNA, the CDR3 is TGCAGCGTTGGTTACTCCTACAATGAGCAGTTCTTC. The encoded protein is CSVGYSYNEQFF.

This clonotype was seen more than once but under ten times. A read error is possible here, since a much larger clone lies one base away. In nucleotides, the CDR3 is TGCAGCGTGGGGGACATGTCAGATACGCAGTATTTT. This encodes CSVGDMSDTQYF. V usage is TRBV29-1 and J usage is TRBJ2-3; tentative D call: TRBD1 (6 bases). CDR1 is SQVTM and CDR2 is ANQGSEA in the germline V gene. This CDR3 comprises 12 residues. Trimming stripped 6 bases from V and 4 bases from J, with 11 bases between.

This clonotype was counted many times. This CDR3 reads CSYTSGSWSYNEQFF. DNA for the CDR3: TGCAGCTACACTAGCGGGAGTTGGTCCTACAATGAGCAGTTCTTC. The rearrangement joins TRBV29-1 to TRBJ2-1, with 11 positions matching TRBD2. Germline V CDR1 and CDR2: SQVTM, ANQGSEA. Germline trimming cut 8 bases from V and 1 base from J; bases unmatched to any gene: 7. The CDR3 contains 15 residues.

In its sample, this clonotype was seen many times. V is TRBV5-1 and J is TRBJ2-5, with D uncertain. CDR1 is SGHRS, CDR2 YFSETQ, per germline. The CDR3 extends over 14 amino acids. Trimming cost V 0 bases and J 1 base, with 7 bases left between them. The CDR3 region is CASSLEFLQETQYF. The CDR3 coding sequence is TGCGCCAGCAGCTTGGAATTCCTCCAAGAGACCCAGTACTTC.

This clonotype was detected many times. V gene TRBV19 combines with J gene TRBJ2-6, with D perhaps TRBD2 (6 bases). V was cut by 10 bases and J by 2 bases, with 12 bases left in between. This CDR3 has 14 amino acids. Germline V CDR1 and CDR2: LNHDA, SQIVND (reference sequence). CDR3 in DNA: TGTGCCACCCGCACGGGGGCTGGGGCCAACGTCCTGACTTTC. As protein: CATRTGAGANVLTF.

This clonotype was counted many times. The V and J genes are TRBV12-3 or TRBV12-4 and TRBJ1-5; 9 positions match TRBD1. The CDR3 contains 13 residues. After removal of 7 bases from V and 5 bases from J, the junction contained 3 bases not matched to a gene. The DNA for the CDR3 is TGTGCCAGCACTCGACAGGGGGATCAGCCCCAGCATTTT. Its protein product is CASTRQGDQPQHF.

The table lists this clonotype with many counts. V gene TRBV7-8 combines with J gene TRBJ2-5; D not resolved. Germline values: CDR1 SGHVS, CDR2 FQNEAQ. The CDR3 consists of 13 residues. Trimming took off 5 bases at V and 5 bases at J, with 12 bases between the two ends. The CDR3 nucleotides read TGTGCCAGCAGCCCTTTGGGGTGGGAGACCCAGTACTTC. This sequence encodes CASSPLGWETQYF. The full variable domain, its missing parts supplied by reference TRBV7-8 and TRBJ2-5, is GAGVSQSPRYKVAKRGQDVALRCDPISGHVSLFWYQQALGQGPEFLTYFQNEAQLDKSGLPSDRFFAERPEGSVSTLKIQRTQQEDSAVYLCASSPLGWETQYFGPGTRLLVL.

This clonotype has ten or more counts. The rearrangement links TRBV28 to TRBJ2-7; TRBD1 aligns across 9 bases. This CDR3 comprises 14 residues. Trimming removed 3 bases from V and 5 bases from J; junction bases left unmatched: 5. The germline V gene has CDR1 MDHEN and CDR2 SYDVKM. CDR3 in DNA: TGTGCCAGCAGTTTCCCGGGACAGGGCGACGAGCAGTACTTC. Encoded protein: CASSFPGQGDEQYF. The whole variable domain, remainder taken from reference TRBV28 and TRBJ2-7, is DVKVTQSSRYLVKRTGEKVFLECVQDMDHENMFWYRQDPGLGLRLIYFSYDVKMKEKGDIPEGYSVSREKKERFSLILESASTNQTSMYLCASSFPGQGDEQYFGPGTRLTVT.

At least ten counts were recorded for this clonotype. This chain links TRBV28 with TRBJ2-5; no clear D gene. This CDR3 region has 15 residues. Trimming removed 2 bases from V and 3 bases from J, with 13 bases in between. The germline gives CDR1 MDHEN, CDR2 SYDVKM. The CDR3 sequence is CASSLVPDQKETQYF. In nucleotides, the CDR3 is TGTGCCAGCAGTTTAGTCCCCGACCAGAAAGAGACCCAGTACTTC.

This clonotype was seen at least ten times. The chain links TRBV15 to TRBJ2-7, with 10 bases matching TRBD1. With 4 bases clipped from V and 3 bases from J, the junction kept 6 bases outside the gene matches. Germline V gives CDR1 LNHNV, CDR2 YYDKDF (reference sequence). This CDR3 region has 15 residues. CDR3: CATSTAGQGLYEQYF. The DNA for the CDR3 is TGTGCCACCAGCACCGCGGGACAGGGGCTCTACGAGCAGTACTTC.

This clonotype showed up many times. The CDR3 coding sequence is TGTGCCAGCAGTTTTCGGGGCTCTGGGGCCAACGTCCTGACTTTC. This codes for CASSFRGSGANVLTF. V is TRBV27 and J is TRBJ2-6; the D gene is possibly TRBD2 (5 bases). The CDR3 length is 15 residues. From germline, CDR1 is MNHEY and CDR2 SMNVEV (reference sequence). Trimming stripped 3 bases from V and 0 bases from J, with 6 bases between.

There are many counts of this clonotype. CDR3 sequence (DNA): TGCGCCAGCAGCTTAGGGGCAGATACGCAGTATTTT. It yields the protein CASSLGADTQYF. The J gene is TRBJ2-3, the V gene TRBV5-1; D perhaps matches TRBD1 (5 bases). The CDR3 runs 12 residues. V was clipped by 2 bases and J by 4 bases, with 5 bases between them. The V gene's germline CDR1 is SGHRS and CDR2 YFSETQ.

There are many counts of this clonotype. This rearrangement joins TRBV7-8 to TRBJ1-5, with a weak D call TRBD1 (5 bases). Germline loops: CDR1 SGHVS, CDR2 FQNEAQ. The CDR3 spans 15 residues. Trimming pared 0 bases from V and 5 bases from J, leaving 11 bases between. CDR3 amino acids: CASSLAGGVYQPQHF. The CDR3 DNA reads TGTGCCAGCAGCTTAGCGGGGGGGGTCTATCAGCCCCAGCATTTT. Using reference TRBV7-8 and TRBJ1-5 for the parts outside the CDR3, the full variable domain is GAGVSQSPRYKVAKRGQDVALRCDPISGHVSLFWYQQALGQGPEFLTYFQNEAQLDKSGLPSDRFFAERPEGSVSTLKIQRTQQEDSAVYLCASSLAGGVYQPQHFGDGTRLSIL.

This clonotype was seen at least ten times. This chain uses TRBV20-1 with TRBJ2-1, with 15 bases aligning to TRBD2. V was clipped by 2 bases and J by 15 bases; unmatched bases: 8. CDR1 is DFQATT, CDR2 SNEGSKA, per germline (reference sequence). The CDR3 is 14 residues long. CDR3 coding DNA: TGCAGTGCTAGATCGTCCGGGACTAGCGGGAGGTTGTTCTTC. Its protein is CSARSSGTSGRLFF.